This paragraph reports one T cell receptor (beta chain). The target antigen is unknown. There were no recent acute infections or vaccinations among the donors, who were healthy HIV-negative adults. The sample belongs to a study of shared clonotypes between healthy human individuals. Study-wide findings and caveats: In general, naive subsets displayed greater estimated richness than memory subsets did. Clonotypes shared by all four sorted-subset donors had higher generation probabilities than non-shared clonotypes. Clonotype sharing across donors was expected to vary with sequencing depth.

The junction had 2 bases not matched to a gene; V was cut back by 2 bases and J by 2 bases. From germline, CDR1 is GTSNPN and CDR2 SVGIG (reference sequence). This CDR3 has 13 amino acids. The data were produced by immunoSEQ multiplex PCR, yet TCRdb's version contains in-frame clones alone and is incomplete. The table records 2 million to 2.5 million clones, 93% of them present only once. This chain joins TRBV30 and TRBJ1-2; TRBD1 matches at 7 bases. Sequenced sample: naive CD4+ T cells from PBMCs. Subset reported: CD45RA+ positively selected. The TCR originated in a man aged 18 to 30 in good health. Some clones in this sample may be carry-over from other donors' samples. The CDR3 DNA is TGTGCCTGGAGTCAGGGACAGAACTATGGCTACACCTTC. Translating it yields CAWSQGQNYGYTF.